This T cell receptor (beta chain) originates from a study of blood T cell repertoires in COVID-19. The overall study: Sites in the United States, Italy and Spain provided acute and convalescent COVID-19 samples. Sources were T cells, B-cell-depleted T cells, or PBMCs; the material itself was cDNA or gDNA.

The CDR3 contains 16 residues. Germline V gene sequence: CDR1 LNHDA, CDR2 SQIVND (reference sequence). Losses at the gene ends were 4 bases for V and 3 bases for J; bases not matched to a gene: 6. Authors' methods: How many nucleated cells were present was estimated from reference gene primer amplification. Only in-frame clones appear in the TCRdb table, and some are missing; sequencing was by immunoSEQ multiplex PCR. The V and J calls and clone size were taken over from that table, and D and trimming were inferred from the DNA. Here the sample spans about 59,000 clones, less than 90% being singletons.

This TCR came from a man older than 75 in a cohort sampled during active COVID-19. The rearrangement links TRBV19 to TRBJ1-1; 12 bases fit TRBD1. The sequencing sample was made of peripheral blood. The CDR3 coding sequence is TGTGCCAGTAGTACCGGGACAGGGGGCGCGCACACTGAAGCTTTCTTT. It encodes CASSTGTGGAHTEAFF.